The 9 T cell receptor beta chains in this list originate from one sample, sequenced in a study of blood T cell repertoires in COVID-19. Measured with immunoSEQ multiplex PCR; TCRdb has only the in-frame clones, and not every one. The profile shows about 90,000 clones, roughly 80% of them singletons. The sample consisted of peripheral blood. These receptors were collected from a woman aged 65 to 85 with acute or convalescent COVID-19.

This chain joins TRBV9 and TRBJ2-2, with D possibly matching TRBD2 (6 bases). Germline CDR1 is SGDLS and CDR2 is YYNGEE. Trimming shortened V by 0 bases and J by 1 base, and 13 bases separated the two germline ends. This CDR3 is built from 17 residues. The CDR3 DNA reads as TGTGCCAGCAGCGTAGATCTCCCGGGAGTGAACACCGGGGAGCTGTTTTTT. Protein: CASSVDLPGVNTGELFF.

The V gene is TRBV5-1, the J gene TRBJ2-1, with D tentatively TRBD1 (5 bases). The V end lost 2 bases, the J end lost 5 bases, and 14 bases lay between the germline ends. The CDR3 runs 15 residues. From germline, CDR1 is SGHRS and CDR2 YFSETQ. CDR3 DNA sequence: TGCGCCAGCAGCTTTGAAGGGGAAATTCACAATGAGCAGTTCTTC. Amino acid sequence: CASSFEGEIHNEQFF.

The chain has TRBV5-6 and TRBJ2-7; 8 bases line up with TRBD1. With 1 base clipped from V and 4 bases from J, the junction kept 1 base outside the gene matches. Germline lookup yields CDR1 SGHDT and CDR2 YYEEEE. This CDR3 has 13 residues. The chain's CDR3 is CASSLRDRYEQYF. The DNA for the CDR3 is TGTGCCAGCAGCTTGCGGGACAGGTACGAGCAGTACTTC.

This chain links TRBV7-2 with TRBJ1-5; possible D gene TRBD1, 6 bases. From germline, CDR1 is SGHTA and CDR2 FQGNSA. The CDR3 spans 17 residues. The V gene lost 1 base and the J gene lost 1 base, with 14 bases spanning the gap. The CDR3 DNA is TGTGCCAGCAGCTTAGGGGCGGGGGGGCTAAGCAATCAGCCCCAGCATTTT. This encodes CASSLGAGGLSNQPQHF.

This rearrangement joins TRBV10-3 to TRBJ2-1, with TRBD2 matching over 9 bases. The CDR3 runs 14 residues. Per the germline V gene, CDR1 is ENHRY and CDR2 is SYGVKD. V dropped 10 bases and J dropped 9; count of bases not matched to a gene: 13. The CDR3: CATSVVAGEGEQFF. The CDR3 DNA reads TGTGCCACCTCTGTGGTAGCGGGAGAGGGTGAGCAGTTCTTC.

The CDR3 nucleotides read TGTGCCTGGAGTCCGGACAGGATAAACATTCAGTACTTC. Translating gives CAWSPDRINIQYF. The chain uses TRBV30 and TRBJ2-4, with 7 positions matching TRBD1. Trimming took 2 bases from V and 6 from J; bases not matched to a gene: 4. The CDR3 has 13 residues. Looked up from germline, CDR1 is GTSNPN and CDR2 is SVGIG (reference sequence).

This chain links TRBV7-9 with TRBJ1-1; D perhaps matches TRBD1 (5 bases). The CDR3 is made up of 13 amino acids. Trimming left V 5 bases short and J 1 base short, with 8 bases between. Germline V gene lookup returns CDR1 SEHNR and CDR2 FQNEAQ (reference sequence). The CDR3 loop is CASSVTGNTEAFF. CDR3 nucleotide sequence: TGTGCCAGCAGCGTAACAGGGAACACTGAAGCTTTCTTT.

The V gene is TRBV6-5, the J gene TRBJ1-4; the D gene is possibly TRBD1 (5 bases). Trimming pared 0 bases from V and 3 bases from J, leaving 8 bases between. CDR1 is MNHEY and CDR2 is SVGAGI in the germline V gene. The CDR3 runs 15 residues. CDR3 DNA sequence: TGTGCCAGCAGTTACTCAGGGGTGGCTAATGAAAAACTGTTTTTT. Translating gives CASSYSGVANEKLFF.

CDR3 sequence (DNA): TGTGCCAGCAGCTTACTGCCGGGGAATGAGCAGTTCTTC. It is translated as CASSLLPGNEQFF. The chain has TRBV11-2 and TRBJ2-1; the D gene is possibly TRBD2 (5 bases). The CDR3 contains 13 residues. CDR1 and CDR2 (germline): SGHAT, FQNNGV. With 2 bases removed from V and 7 bases from J, the gap between germline ends came to 9 bases.